Below are 24 T cell receptor beta chains sequenced from a single sample in a study of blood T cell repertoires in COVID-19. Method: immunoSEQ multiplex PCR; TCRdb's copy keeps in-frame clones and lacks some. The sample has 210,000 or so clones, approximately 90% seen once. Sequencing input: peripheral blood. These receptors all come from a woman aged 40 to 55 with acute or convalescent COVID-19.

V is TRBV10-3 and J is TRBJ1-4, with TRBD1 as a possible D gene (5 bases). Deletions cut 2 bases from V and 7 bases from J, with 11 bases between. CDR1 and CDR2 (germline): ENHRY, SYGVKD. The CDR3 is 14 amino acids. The CDR3 nucleotides are TGTGCCATCAGTGAGCTGGCGGGGACTGAAAAACTGTTTTTT. It is translated as CAISELAGTEKLFF.

The chain recombines TRBV2 with TRBJ1-4; weak D call: TRBD1 (6 bases). Trimming removed 6 bases at V and 8 bases at J, with 16 bases between. The CDR3 is made up of 14 amino acids. Germline CDR1 is SNHLY and CDR2 is FYNNEI. DNA for the CDR3: TGTGCCAGCAGGGGGGCGCGCGGAAAGGAAAAACTGTTTTTT. Translating it yields CASRGARGKEKLFF.

V gene TRBV5-4 combines with J gene TRBJ1-2, with D perhaps TRBD1 (5 bases). Germline V gene data show CDR1 as SGHNT and CDR2 as YYREEE (reference sequence). V was clipped by 4 bases and J by 5 bases, with 18 bases between them. This CDR3 contains 15 residues. The CDR3 bases are TGTGCCAGCAGCCCCCCTCAGTCCGGGGGGTATGGCTACACCTTC. Its protein is CASSPPQSGGYGYTF.

Here the CDR3 reads CASSHQLGTNEKLFF. In DNA form, the CDR3 reads TGCGCCAGCAGCCACCAACTGGGCACTAATGAAAAACTGTTTTTT. The chain combines TRBV5-1 with TRBJ1-4; the D is unclear. Germline CDR1 is SGHRS and CDR2 is YFSETQ. V lost 4 bases and J 2 bases, leaving 12 bases between the germline ends. This CDR3 is 15 amino acids long.

V is TRBV6-6 and J is TRBJ2-4; TRBD1 agrees at 9 bases. V lost 8 bases and J lost 7; bases outside the gene matches: 3. CDR1 and CDR2 from the germline V gene are MNHNY and SVGAGI (reference sequence). The CDR3 is made up of 12 amino acids. CDR3 nucleotides: TGTGCCAGCCAGACAGGGGGGAACATTCAGTACTTC. It codes for CASQTGGNIQYF.

This clone has at least ten counts. Different DNA sequences within this sample yield the same CDR3. V gene TRBV19 combines with J gene TRBJ1-5; a weak D match, TRBD1 (6 bases). The CDR3 loop spans 15 amino acids. CDR1 and CDR2 from the germline V gene are LNHDA and SQIVND (reference sequence). The germline V and J ends were trimmed by 0 bases and 2 bases, with 8 bases remaining between them. In DNA, the CDR3 is TGTGCCAGTAGTATAGACCCAGGGGGCAATCAGCCCCAGCATTTT. This gives the protein CASSIDPGGNQPQHF.

The chain employs TRBV6-5 and TRBJ1-1, with TRBD1 as a possible D gene (6 bases). CDR3 length: 14 amino acids. V lost 6 bases and J lost 7, with 18 bases in between. CDR1 is MNHEY and CDR2 is SVGAGI in the germline V gene. CDR3: CASRNPTGAGEAFF. The CDR3 coding sequence is TGTGCCAGCAGGAACCCGACAGGCGCCGGTGAAGCTTTCTTT.

The rearrangement uses TRBV7-2 and TRBJ2-6; D is possibly TRBD1 (5 bases). The CDR3 is 15 residues long. The V gene lost 3 bases and the J gene lost 0 bases, with 6 bases spanning the gap. The germline CDR1 and CDR2 sequences are SGHTA and FQGNSA. The CDR3 DNA reads as TGTGCCAGCAGCTTCAGGGACTCTGGGGCCAACGTCCTGACTTTC. Encoded protein: CASSFRDSGANVLTF.

This clone occurred a few times. The chain couples TRBV7-7 to TRBJ2-1; 13 bases line up with TRBD2. The V gene end was trimmed by 5 bases and the J gene end by 9 bases; junction bases not matched to a gene: 10. The CDR3 totals 16 residues. Germline CDR1 reads SSHAT; CDR2 reads FNYEAQ (reference sequence). The CDR3 here is CASSPRTSGGHGEQFF. CDR3 nucleotide sequence: TGTGCCAGCAGCCCCAGGACTAGCGGGGGACACGGTGAGCAGTTCTTC.

The chain joins TRBV5-3 to TRBJ2-7; tentatively, D is TRBD2 (5 bases). TRBV5-3 is given ORF status, its function remaining uncertain. The CDR3 has 11 amino acids. The ends were cut back, 4 bases at V and 11 bases at J, with 13 bases in the middle. The CDR3 nucleotides are TGTGCCAGAAGCGAGCGGACTCGGGAGTACGTC. It yields the protein CARSERTREYV.

The chain employs TRBV3-1 (or the pseudogene TRBV3-2) and TRBJ2-1; 9 bases line up with TRBD1. The CDR3 sequence is 16 residues long. CDR1 LGHDT and CDR2 YNNKEL come from the germline V gene (reference sequence). V trimming: 2 bases; J trimming: 9 bases; junction bases outside the gene matches: 11. The CDR3 spells CASSQRPGTGFSEQFF. Written as DNA, the CDR3 is TGTGCCAGCAGCCAACGTCCCGGGACAGGGTTTAGTGAGCAGTTCTTC.

The CDR3 DNA follows: TGTGCCAGCAGCTTAGATGCAGGGAACTATGGCTACACCTTC. Translation gives CASSLDAGNYGYTF. The chain joins TRBV11-2 to TRBJ1-2, with D possibly being TRBD1 (5 bases). The CDR3 loop spans 14 amino acids. The V gene's germline CDR1 is SGHAT and CDR2 FQNNGV. Between the trimmed V and J ends, which lost 0 bases and 2 bases, there was a span of 7 bases.

The CDR3, as DNA: TGTGCCAGCAGTCATCGGACAGGGATGAACACTGAAGCTTTCTTT. Translation: CASSHRTGMNTEAFF. This chain joins TRBV6-5 and TRBJ1-1; 8 bases match TRBD1. The germline gives CDR1 MNHEY, CDR2 SVGAGI. V gave up 5 bases and J gave up 0 bases; unmatched junction bases: 5. CDR3 length: 15 amino acids.

V gene TRBV27 combines with J gene TRBJ2-3; 8 bases match TRBD1. The CDR3 has 16 residues. The J segment lost 9 bases and the V segment lost 5 bases, leaving 16 bases of the junction unmatched. Germline V CDR1 and CDR2: MNHEY, SMNVEV (reference sequence). CDR3 sequence (DNA): TGTGCCAGCAGTGCATTGGGGACAGGCACCGCTATAACGCAGTATTTT. This gives the protein CASSALGTGTAITQYF.

The chain is built from TRBV2 and TRBJ1-6; TRBD1 aligns across 9 bases. Germline loops: CDR1 SNHLY, CDR2 FYNNEI. J lost 0 bases, V lost 7 bases, and 13 bases had no gene match. CDR3 size: 19 residues. CDR3 DNA sequence: TGTGCCAGCACCGGGGGGGACAGGGCGATCAGCTCCTATAATTCACCCCTCCACTTT. This sequence encodes CASTGGDRAISSYNSPLHF.

The count of this clone is one. V gene TRBV4-1 combines with J gene TRBJ1-1; D ambiguous. The CDR3 spans 14 residues. Germline CDR1 reads MGHRA; CDR2 reads YSYEKL. The V and J ends lost 1 base and 1 base respectively, with 7 bases between them. The DNA of the CDR3 is TGCGCCAGCAGCCAAGTGATAGAGAACACTGAAGCTTTCTTT. Encoded protein: CASSQVIENTEAFF.

This clone was seen only once. This chain joins TRBV12-5 and TRBJ1-1, with unresolved D. This CDR3 is built from 12 residues. The germline V gene has CDR1 LGHNT and CDR2 FRNRAP. Between the trimmed V and J ends, which lost 9 bases and 3 bases, there was a span of 11 bases. The CDR3 nucleotides read TGTGCTAGCGGGGTAGACTACACTGAAGCTTTCTTT. Amino acids: CASGVDYTEAFF.

This rearrangement joins TRBV15 to TRBJ1-3; D is unresolved. The V gene lost 0 bases and the J gene lost 8 bases, with 14 bases spanning the gap. Germline V CDR1 and CDR2: LNHNV, YYDKDF (reference sequence). This CDR3 contains 15 residues. CDR3 region: CATSRDRVEGDTIYF. The CDR3 DNA sequence: TGTGCCACCAGCAGAGATCGTGTGGAGGGAGACACCATATATTTT.

The CDR3 loop reads CSVGGRGYGGYGYTF. The CDR3 DNA sequence: TGCAGCGTTGGAGGGCGTGGATACGGGGGCTATGGCTACACCTTC. The genes are TRBV29-1 and TRBJ1-2, with D possibly being TRBD1 (5 bases). CDR3 size: 15 residues. The V gene's germline CDR1 is SQVTM and CDR2 ANQGSEA. Trimming removed 4 bases at V and 4 bases at J, with 19 bases between. The full variable domain, completed using reference TRBV29-1 and TRBJ1-2, is SAVISQKPSRDICQRGTSLTIQCQVDSQVTMMFWYRQQPGQSLTLIATANQGSEATYESGFVIDKFPISRPNLTFSTLTVSNMSPEDSSIYLCSVGGRGYGGYGYTFGSGTRLTVV.

This clone turned up a few times. The chain links TRBV7-2 to TRBJ1-2; TRBD1 is a possible D gene (6 bases). Trimming took 0 bases from V and 4 from J, leaving 15 bases between them. The length of the CDR3 is 16 residues. In germline, CDR1 is SGHTA, CDR2 FQGNSA. DNA of the CDR3: TGTGCCAGCAGCTTAGCTCGCTCCAGGGGCGCCTATGGCTACACCTTC. Translated, it gives CASSLARSRGAYGYTF.

The DNA for the CDR3 is TGTGCCAGCAGGCGGACAGGCCTTAATTCACCCCTCCACTTT. Encoded protein: CASRRTGLNSPLHF. This sequence joins TRBV2 and TRBJ1-6; 7 bases are a match to TRBD1. The CDR3 sequence is 14 residues long. J lost 6 bases, V lost 6 bases, and 5 bases had no gene match. Germline V CDR1 and CDR2: SNHLY, FYNNEI.

V usage is TRBV6-2 or TRBV6-3 and J usage is TRBJ1-5; TRBD1 might be the D (5 bases). Germline values: CDR1 MNHEY, CDR2 SVGEGT. This CDR3 comprises 17 residues. Trimming shortened V by 0 bases and J by 0 bases, and 12 bases separated the two germline ends. Here the CDR3 DNA reads TGTGCCAGCAGTTACTCGGCAGGGCCTTATAGCAATCAGCCCCAGCATTTT. It specifies CASSYSAGPYSNQPQHF.

The chain employs TRBV6-5 and TRBJ1-1, with TRBD1 matching 7 bases. V shed 8 bases, J shed 0 bases, and the junction held 0 bases outside the gene matches. There are 12 residues in the CDR3. Germline CDR1 MNHEY, CDR2 SVGAGI. The CDR3 region is CASGTVNTEAFF. CDR3 coding DNA: TGTGCCAGCGGGACAGTGAACACTGAAGCTTTCTTT.

This chain connects TRBV2 to TRBJ2-3, with a possible D match to TRBD1 (6 bases). V was cut by 5 bases and J by 11 bases, with 14 bases left in between. The CDR3 extends over 12 amino acids. The germline gives CDR1 SNHLY, CDR2 FYNNEI. The CDR3 is CASSLRDTGQYF. Written as DNA, the CDR3 is TGTGCCAGCAGTCTCCGGGACACCGGGCAGTATTTT. Together with reference TRBV2 and TRBJ2-3, the CDR3 gives the full variable domain: EPEVTQTPSHQVTQMGQEVILRCVPISNHLYFYWYRQILGQKVEFLVSFYNNEISEKSEIFDDQFSVERPDGSNFTLKIRSTKLEDSAMYFCASSLRDTGQYFGPGTRLTVL.